A single sample gave rise to the 21 T cell receptor beta chains below, sequenced in a study of T cells in women clearing cervical HPV infection (dated by TCRdb to between 2017 and 2018). The library was obtained by the immunoSEQ multiplex PCR assay. TCRdb stores this immuneACCESS table with in-frame sequences only. Part of the clones is absent; in the studies checked, under half of the shortfall reflects unresolved V genes, and no reason is known for the rest. This sample's table contains about 29,000 clones. In total, the top ten clones hold about 2.8% of the sample. What was sequenced was blood buffy coat. Receptors were obtained from a woman between 18 and 70 years old with a cervical HPV16 infection that either progressed to CIN3+ or cleared (not recorded which).

Concerning this clone itself: The CDR3 is cut off 3 residues early in the read; its end comes from the germline J gene. This rearrangement joins TRBV19 to TRBJ2-4; possibly TRBD1 for D (6 bases). Germline assignment: CDR1 LNHDA and CDR2 SQIVND (reference sequence). The CDR3 is 16 amino acids. Incomplete CDR3 DNA: TGTGCCAGTAGTATACTCCCATGGACAGCGGACGATGGT. Protein product: CASSILPWTADDG. The whole CDR3 protein reads CASSILPWTADDGQYF.

CDR3 loop: CASRGDRVVGNTIYF. The covered CDR3 bases are TGTGCCAGCAGGGGCGACAGGGTAGTTGGAAACACC. V is TRBV7-8 and J is TRBJ1-3; 7 bases are shared with TRBD1. The CDR3 extends 3 residues past the end of the read, so its final part is completed from the germline J gene. Unmatched junction bases numbered 8, after V lost 6 bases and J lost 3 bases. Germline V CDR1 and CDR2: SGHVS, FQNEAQ. This CDR3 region has 15 residues.

The covered CDR3 bases are TGTGCCAGCGGTTCCACAGGGAGGACGGGATACACTGAA. Its translation: CASGSTGRTGYTE. The complete CDR3 reads CASGSTGRTGYTEAFF. The chain combines TRBV28 with TRBJ1-1, with D perhaps TRBD1 (6 bases). The CDR3 end falls 3 residues outside the read, so it is completed with the germline J gene. Per the germline V gene, CDR1 is MDHEN and CDR2 is SYDVKM. Trimming removed 8 bases at V and 3 bases at J, with 22 bases between. The CDR3 covers 16 residues.

Points on this clone: The read gets to within 3 residues of the CDR3 end, and the germline J gene fills in the rest. The V gene is TRBV7-2, the J gene TRBJ2-7, with TRBD2 matching over 12 bases. CDR3 length equals 18 residues. V lost 0 bases and J lost 5; bases outside the gene matches: 11. Germline V gene data show CDR1 as SGHTA and CDR2 as FQGNSA. The part of the CDR3 DNA that was read is TGTGCCAGCAGCTTAGCGCCCTCTGGACTAGCGGGATCCCACGAG. It translates to CASSLAPSGLAGSHE. The full CDR3 protein reads CASSLAPSGLAGSHEQYF.

The CDR3 sequence is CASSLDRGHGYTF. The DNA read from the CDR3 is TGTGCCAGCAGCTTAGACAGGGGCCATGGC. V gene TRBV11-2 combines with J gene TRBJ1-2; a weak D match, TRBD1 (6 bases). Read data end 3 residues before the CDR3 end; the end is taken from the germline J gene. Germline V gene lookup returns CDR1 SGHAT and CDR2 FQNNGV. This CDR3 comprises 13 residues. Between the trimmed V and J ends, which lost 0 bases and 6 bases, there was a span of 8 bases.

About this clone: The CDR3 is cut off 3 residues early in the read; its end comes from the germline J gene. The rearrangement uses TRBV5-1 and TRBJ2-1; 7 positions match TRBD2. The CDR3 covers 16 residues. Germline V gene data show CDR1 as SGHRS and CDR2 as YFSETQ. V shed 0 bases, J shed 3 bases, and the junction held 6 bases outside the gene matches. This CDR3 reads CASSLEASGIYNEQFF. CDR3 DNA (partial): TGCGCCAGCAGCTTGGAGGCTAGCGGAATCTACAATGAG.

On this clone: The CDR3 end falls 3 residues outside the read, so it is completed with the germline J gene. The chain recombines TRBV6-1 with TRBJ2-3; D is perhaps TRBD1 (6 bases). The CDR3 is 16 residues long. The germline CDR1 and CDR2 sequences are MNHNS and SASEGT. Trimming took 2 bases from V and 1 from J, leaving 13 bases between them. CDR3: CASSENMAGGTDTQYF. The CDR3 DNA, read in part, is TGTGCCAGCAGTGAAAATATGGCAGGGGGCACAGATACG.

With regard to this clone: The read ends 3 residues early relative to the CDR3; the germline J gene fills the gap. The genes are TRBV7-2 and TRBJ2-7; 8 nucleotides match TRBD2. The J segment lost 1 base and the V segment lost 1 base, leaving 3 bases of the junction unmatched. The CDR3 spans 15 residues. Germline V gene data show CDR1 as SGHTA and CDR2 as FQGNSA. CDR3 in amino acids: CASSLVSGGSYEQYF. The DNA read from the CDR3 is TGTGCCAGCAGCTTAGTAAGCGGGGGATCCTACGAG. The full variable domain, with the rest looked up from reference TRBV7-2 and TRBJ2-7, is GAGVSQSPSNKVTEKGKDVELRCDPISGHTALYWYRQSLGQGLEFLIYFQGNSAPDKSGLPSDRFSAERTGGSVSTLTIQRTQQEDSAVYLCASSLVSGGSYEQYFGPGTRLTVT.

For this clone: Read data end 3 residues before the CDR3 end; the end is taken from the germline J gene. The chain has TRBV12-5 and TRBJ1-5, with D possibly being TRBD1 (5 bases). There are 13 residues in the CDR3. Germline V gene sequence: CDR1 LGHNT, CDR2 FRNRAP. Trimming removed 2 bases from V and 8 bases from J, with 10 bases in between. The part of the CDR3 DNA that was read is TGTGCTAGTGGTTTGCCAGGGATGGAGCCC. Protein product: CASGLPGMEP. The full CDR3 protein reads CASGLPGMEPQHF.

A word on this clone: The CDR3 extends 3 residues past the end of the read, so its final part is completed from the germline J gene. This chain joins TRBV30 and TRBJ2-7; D gene uncertain. CDR1 is GTSNPN and CDR2 is SVGIG in the germline V gene (reference sequence). V was pared by 5 bases and J by 0 bases, with 8 bases between. There are 12 residues in the CDR3. Partial CDR3 DNA: TGTGCCTGGGGCCTTGTCTCCTACGAG. Residues: CAWGLVSYE. The whole CDR3 sequence is CAWGLVSYEQYF.

Notes on this clone: Read coverage stops 3 residues before the CDR3 terminus; the germline J gene supplies the remainder. The genes are TRBV30 and TRBJ2-3, with 14 positions matching TRBD2. The CDR3 consists of 16 residues. Germline loops: CDR1 GTSNPN, CDR2 SVGIG (reference sequence). The junction had 8 bases not matched to a gene; V was cut back by 3 bases and J by 6 bases. CDR3 sequence reads: CAWSSGLAGGGDTQYF. CDR3 bases read: TGTGCCTGGAGCTCAGGACTAGCGGGAGGTGGGGATACG. Filled out from reference TRBV30 and TRBJ2-3, the complete variable domain reads SQTIHQWPATLVQPVGSPLSLECTVEGTSNPNLYWYRQAAGRGLQLLFYSVGIGQISSEVPQNLSASRPQDRQFILSSKKLLLSDSGFYLCAWSSGLAGGGDTQYFGPGTRLTVL.

Partial CDR3 DNA: TGTGCCAGCAGCGTCGGCCTAGCGGGAGGGGGAGGGGCG. It yields the protein CASSVGLAGGGGA. The whole CDR3 region reads CASSVGLAGGGGAQYF. The gene calls are TRBV5-4 and TRBJ2-3; 12 bases match TRBD2. The read stops 3 residues short of the end of the CDR3; the missing end is completed from the germline J gene. Germline CDR1 SGHNT, CDR2 YYREEE (reference sequence). CDR3 length equals 16 residues.

To note about this clone: The CDR3 is cut off 3 residues early in the read; its end comes from the germline J gene. The chain recombines TRBV20-1 with TRBJ2-3; no clear D gene. Germline CDR1 DFQATT, CDR2 SNEGSKA (reference sequence). The germline V and J ends were trimmed by 5 bases and 6 bases, with 12 bases remaining between them. There are 12 residues in the CDR3. The covered CDR3 bases are TGCAGTGCTGGCCCACAGCTTGATACG. It yields the protein CSAGPQLDT. The full CDR3 sequence reads CSAGPQLDTQYF.

Notes on this clone: The read ends 3 residues early relative to the CDR3; the germline J gene fills the gap. V gene TRBV30 combines with J gene TRBJ1-2; tentative D call: TRBD1 (5 bases). V was trimmed by 0 bases and J by 6 bases, leaving 11 bases between them. The CDR3 has 13 residues. Germline V gene sequence: CDR1 GTSNPN, CDR2 SVGIG (reference sequence). The CDR3 sequence: CAWSVQGGHGYTF. Incomplete CDR3 DNA: TGTGCCTGGAGTGTGCAGGGAGGTCATGGC.

On this clone itself: The CDR3 is cut off 3 residues early in the read; its end comes from the germline J gene. V and J are TRBV11-2 and TRBJ2-5; D perhaps matches TRBD2 (6 bases). Trimming took off 1 base at V and 4 bases at J, with 13 bases between the two ends. Germline assignment: CDR1 SGHAT and CDR2 FQNNGV. This CDR3 comprises 15 residues. The DNA read from the CDR3 is TGTGCCAGCAGCTTAGTTGCGGGAATAGGAGAGACC. Translating it yields CASSLVAGIGET. The entire CDR3 reads CASSLVAGIGETQYF.

This clone is labeled large based on frequency. The sequenced CDR3 bases are TGTGCCAGTAGTATGGGGACTAGCATCACAGATACG. Encoded protein: CASSMGTSITDT. The entire CDR3 protein is CASSMGTSITDTQYF. The V and J genes are TRBV19 and TRBJ2-3; 9 nucleotides match TRBD2. The CDR3 goes on 3 residues after the read ends, and that part is filled in from the germline J gene. Trimming took 3 bases from V and 2 from J; bases not matched to a gene: 3. Germline-derived CDR1 and CDR2 are LNHDA and SQIVND (reference sequence). This CDR3 contains 15 residues. Complete variable domain (other parts from reference TRBV19 and TRBJ2-3): DGGITQSPKYLFRKEGQNVTLSCEQNLNHDAMYWYRQDPGQGLRLIYYSQIVNDFQKGDIAEGYSVSREKKESFPLTVTSAQKNPTAFYLCASSMGTSITDTQYFGPGTRLTVL.

Concerning this clone itself: Read coverage stops 3 residues before the CDR3 terminus; the germline J gene supplies the remainder. The V call is TRBV7-9, the J call TRBJ2-1; 8 bases fit TRBD1. From germline, CDR1 is SEHNR and CDR2 FQNEAQ (reference sequence). The trim removed 5 bases at V and 3 bases at J, leaving 6 bases unmatched. This CDR3 is 15 amino acids long. The CDR3 loop reads CASSPSGTGYNEQFF. The covered CDR3 bases are TGTGCCAGCAGCCCAAGTGGGACAGGCTACAATGAG.

Worth noting for this clone: Read sequence stops 3 residues before the CDR3 end, and the germline J gene provides the missing end. J is TRBJ1-3 and V is TRBV7-2; D is unclear. CDR1 SGHTA and CDR2 FQGNSA come from the germline V gene. The CDR3 is 17 amino acids. The V end lost 0 bases, the J end lost 4 bases, and 16 bases lay between the germline ends. This chain's CDR3 is CASSLAPVQTVGNTIYF. The sequenced CDR3 bases are TGTGCCAGCAGCTTAGCGCCTGTACAGACCGTGGGAAACACC.

Concerning this clone itself: The read ends 3 residues early relative to the CDR3; the germline J gene fills the gap. This rearrangement joins TRBV18 to TRBJ2-4, with TRBD1 as a possible D gene (6 bases). This CDR3 region has 13 residues. Germline CDR1 is KGHSH and CDR2 is LQKENI. CDR3 residues: CASSPSGDGGQYF. The DNA read from the CDR3 is TGTGCCAGCTCACCCTCAGGGGATGGAGGT.

As regards this clone: A junction boundary mismatches the germline segment, possibly from a read error. The sequence runs out 3 residues before the end of the CDR3; the remainder is reconstructed from the germline J gene. The rearrangement joins TRBV19 to TRBJ1-2; D gene ambiguous. This CDR3 has 13 amino acids. Germline values: CDR1 LNHDA, CDR2 SQIVND (reference sequence). Partial CDR3 DNA: TGTGCCAGTAGTCTCTACCTGAGCTATGAC. Translating it yields CASSLYLSYD. The entire CDR3 protein is CASSLYLSYDYTF. Supplemented by reference TRBV19 and TRBJ1-2, the full variable domain reads DGGITQSPKYLFRKEGQNVTLSCEQNLNHDAMYWYRQDPGQGLRLIYYSQIVNDFQKGDIAEGYSVSREKKESFPLTVTSAQKNPTAFYLCASSLYLSYDYTFGSGTRLTVV.

The CDR3 loop reads CASSPQGYSNQPQHF. The CDR3 DNA, read in part, is TGTGCCAGTAGTCCACAGGGTTATAGCAATCAGCCC. The V gene is TRBV19, the J gene TRBJ1-5; D possibly corresponds to TRBD1 (6 bases). The DNA ends 3 residues before the CDR3 does, and the rest of the CDR3 is filled in from the germline J gene. The CDR3 contains 15 residues. V was pared by 5 bases and J by 0 bases, with 11 bases between. Per the germline V gene, CDR1 is LNHDA and CDR2 is SQIVND (reference sequence).